This T cell receptor (beta chain) was profiled in a study of blood T cell repertoires in COVID-19. Turning to the study itself: COVID-19 samples collected from the United States, Italy and Spain covered acute and convalescent phases.

Sequencing was performed with immunoSEQ multiplex PCR; in TCRdb, only in-frame clones are kept and a portion is missing. The table includes under 150,000 clones, around 81% detected once. The receptor was isolated from a man in his forties with active or convalescent COVID-19. Material: peripheral blood.

The CDR3, as DNA: TGTGCCAGCAGTAACGGAGGGGGCTGGGCTTTCTTT. It is translated as CASSNGGGWAFF. The V gene is TRBV12-3 or TRBV12-4, the J gene TRBJ1-1, with 7 positions matching TRBD1. CDR3 length: 12 residues. With V trimmed by 5 bases and J by 11 bases, 8 bases remained unmatched.